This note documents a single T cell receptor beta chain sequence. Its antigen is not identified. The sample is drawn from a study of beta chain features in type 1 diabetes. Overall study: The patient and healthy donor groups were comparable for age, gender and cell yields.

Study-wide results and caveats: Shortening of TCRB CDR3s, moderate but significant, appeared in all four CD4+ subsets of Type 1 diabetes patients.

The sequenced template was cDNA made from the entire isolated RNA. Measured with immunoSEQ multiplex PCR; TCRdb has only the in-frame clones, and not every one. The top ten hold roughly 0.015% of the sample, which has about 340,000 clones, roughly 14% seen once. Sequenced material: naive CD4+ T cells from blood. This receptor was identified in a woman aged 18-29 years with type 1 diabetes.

CDR3 sequence: CASSLRRGLTYEQYF. CDR3 DNA sequence: TGTGCCAGCAGCTTAAGGCGGGGGCTGACCTACGAGCAGTACTTC. This chain uses TRBV11-2 with TRBJ2-7, with D perhaps TRBD2 (7 bases). Between the trimmed V and J ends, which lost 2 bases and 2 bases, there was a span of 13 bases. There are 15 residues in the CDR3. Germline CDR1 is SGHAT and CDR2 is FQNNGV.